The clone carrying this TCR beta chain was found a few times. Its antigen is undetermined. One entry per CDR3 protein, called by TCRdb with MiXCR from the 5' RACE reads. This table holds approximately 220,000 distinct CDR3 sequences, around 25% found once. Per germline, CDR1 SGHRS and CDR2 YFSETQ. The CDR3 covers 17 residues. The germline V and J ends were trimmed by 0 bases and 0 bases, with 16 bases remaining between them. The entry originates in a study of CD8 T cells in ankylosing spondylitis. Study results and caveats: Significantly higher representation of disease-linked clones was reported for matched ankylosing spondylitis synovial fluid. Apparently characteristic of ankylosing spondylitis blood was a TCR beta motif (fewer than 10 highly homologous variants).

Sequencing was done on a sample of blood, either unsorted or a sorted T cell fraction (not recorded which). This sequence was found in a male donor with ankylosing spondylitis or in good health (not recorded which). V usage is TRBV5-1 and J usage is TRBJ2-7; D may be TRBD2 (6 bases). This CDR3 reads CASSLAPRGLSSYEQYF. CDR3 bases: TGCGCCAGCAGCTTGGCCCCGCGGGGCCTCAGCTCCTACGAGCAGTACTTC.